This TCR beta chain is from a study of cytomegalovirus exposure and HLA in healthy donors. Regarding the study as a whole: In vitro experiments confirmed that three CMV-associated chains were specific for CMV antigens. Listed as cytomegalovirus-associated were 170 or so TCR beta chains. The finding came from a later analysis; first-cohort TCR clusters tended to co-occur in the roughly 120 validation repertoires.

The CDR3 has 15 residues. CDR1 and CDR2 from the germline V gene are LNHDA and SQIVND (reference sequence). Losses at the gene ends were 0 bases for V and 5 bases for J; bases not matched to a gene: 4. On this clone itself: Its antigen is as yet unknown.

Libraries were prepared by immunoSEQ multiplex PCR; TCRdb keeps only in-frame clonotypes and omits some of them. The sample carries 170,000 or so clones, around 81% recorded once. From the roughly 110-subject validation cohort, which was separate from the approximately 670-subject first cohort, the donors were drawn. Source material: PBMCs. This sequence was found in a woman aged 18 to 35 in good health and CMV-seropositive. The rearrangement links TRBV19 to TRBJ1-5; TRBD1 matches at 7 bases. The CDR3 is CASSIDRTGYQPQHF. The CDR3 nucleotides are TGTGCCAGTAGTATAGATAGGACAGGCTATCAGCCCCAGCATTTT.